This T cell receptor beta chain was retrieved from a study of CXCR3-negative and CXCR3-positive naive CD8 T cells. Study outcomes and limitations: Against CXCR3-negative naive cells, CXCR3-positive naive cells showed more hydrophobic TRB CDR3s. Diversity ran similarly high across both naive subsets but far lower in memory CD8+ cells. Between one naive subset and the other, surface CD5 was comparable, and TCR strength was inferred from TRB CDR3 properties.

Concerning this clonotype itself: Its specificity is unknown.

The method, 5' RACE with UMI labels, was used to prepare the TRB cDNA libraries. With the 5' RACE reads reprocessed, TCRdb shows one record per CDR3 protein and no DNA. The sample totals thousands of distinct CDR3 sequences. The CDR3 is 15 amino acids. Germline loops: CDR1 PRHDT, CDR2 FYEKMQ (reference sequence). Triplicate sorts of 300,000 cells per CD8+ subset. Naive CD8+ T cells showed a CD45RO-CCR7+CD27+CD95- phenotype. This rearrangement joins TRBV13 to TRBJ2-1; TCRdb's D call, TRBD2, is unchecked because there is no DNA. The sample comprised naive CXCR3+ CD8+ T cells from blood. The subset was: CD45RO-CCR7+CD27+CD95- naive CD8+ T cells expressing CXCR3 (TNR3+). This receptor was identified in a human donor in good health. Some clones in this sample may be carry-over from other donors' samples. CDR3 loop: CASSPRAGAGNEQFF. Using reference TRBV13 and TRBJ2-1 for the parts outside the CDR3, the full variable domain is AAGVIQSPRHLIKEKRETATLKCYPIPRHDTVYWYQQGPGQDPQFLISFYEKMQSDKGSIPDRFSAQQFSDYHSELNMSSLELGDSALYFCASSPRAGAGNEQFFGPGTRLTVL.